This entry concerns a single T cell receptor (beta chain). This record belongs to a study of blood T cell repertoires in COVID-19. At the level of the study: Whether acute or convalescent, the COVID-19 samples came from the United States, Italy and Spain.

Methods used by the authors: Amplification with reference gene primers provided the estimates of nucleated cell counts. Clones were read by immunoSEQ multiplex PCR, and TCRdb kept only the in-frame ones, dropping some. D and trimming were read from the DNA, whereas the V and J calls and clone size are those reported in that table. This sample has tens of thousands of clones, with more than 60% found just once. The V gene lost 2 bases and the J gene lost 5 bases, with 4 bases spanning the gap. This CDR3 contains 11 residues. The germline gives CDR1 MNHEY, CDR2 SVGEGT. The source is a human donor in a cohort sampled during active COVID-19. The chain employs TRBV6-2 or TRBV6-3 and TRBJ2-7; D remains ambiguous. The source material was peripheral blood. CDR3: CASSYPNEQYF. The CDR3 DNA is TGTGCCAGCAGTTACCCCAACGAGCAGTACTTC.